Listed below are T cell receptor beta chains from one sample, sequenced in a study of cytomegalovirus exposure and HLA in healthy donors. Using immunoSEQ multiplex PCR, the repertoire was profiled, and TCRdb retains in-frame clones only, with some absent. The sample yields around 55,000 clones, 80% to 95% seen once. Sequenced material: PBMCs. The receptors were sampled from a young man in good health and CMV-seronegative. CDR3s include the opening cysteine and the closing phenylalanine or tryptophan. D genes are given only for firm matches. Clone size appears in some rows only: once, few, many, or a class for an expanded clone.

v_gene,d_gene,j_gene,abundance,CDR3aa,CDR3nt
TRBV19,.,TRBJ2-7,.,CASSPRQSYEQYF,TGTGCCAGTAGTCCTAGACAGAGTTACGAGCAGTACTTC
TRBV5-5,.,TRBJ2-5,.,CASSRQVQETQYF,TGTGCCAGCAGCCGACAGGTACAAGAGACCCAGTACTTC
TRBV5-1,TRBD1,TRBJ1-2,.,CASSLGTGVRNYGYTF,TGCGCCAGCAGCCTAGGGACAGGGGTCCGTAACTATGGCTACACCTTC
TRBV27,.,TRBJ2-1,once,CASSLSLPGIVGNEQFF,TGTGCCAGCAGTTTATCTCTCCCCGGGATCGTAGGGAATGAGCAGTTCTTC
TRBV4-2,.,TRBJ2-5,.,CASSQDHGETQYF,TGTGCCAGCAGCCAAGATCACGGAGAGACCCAGTACTTC
TRBV2,.,TRBJ1-5,.,CASSDRRTDNQPQHF,TGTGCCAGCAGTGACAGGAGGACAGACAATCAGCCCCAGCATTTT
TRBV6-5,.,TRBJ2-7,.,CASSYQLMGHEQYF,TGTGCCAGCAGTTACCAGTTGATGGGCCACGAGCAGTACTTC
TRBV19,.,TRBJ1-5,.,CASSIEEGRRNQPQHF,TGTGCCAGTAGTATAGAGGAGGGTCGGCGCAATCAGCCCCAGCATTTT
TRBV5-6,.,TRBJ1-2,medium-sized,CASSLEGRAYGYTF,TGTGCCAGCAGCTTGGAGGGCAGGGCCTATGGCTACACCTTC
TRBV19,.,TRBJ2-1,.,CASSAASPRDEQFF,TGTGCCAGTAGTGCCGCTTCTCCGAGGGATGAGCAGTTCTTC
TRBV10-1,.,TRBJ1-5,.,CASSKQGMSLRSNQPQHF,TGCGCCAGCAGTAAACAGGGCATGTCTTTACGTAGCAATCAGCCCCAGCATTTT
TRBV28,TRBD2,TRBJ2-4,.,CASSLLWGVGGAKNIQYF,TGTGCCAGCAGTTTATTATGGGGGGTCGGGGGGGCCAAAAACATTCAGTACTTC